This TCR beta chain was captured in a study of identical twins. This clonotype showed up just a few times. What it binds is unknown. Per the germline V gene, CDR1 is SNHLY and CDR2 is FYNNEI. Losses at the gene ends were 5 bases for V and 2 bases for J; bases not matched to a gene: 16. This CDR3 is 18 amino acids long. Template switching (which added a universal primer site) was used, and cDNA carried unique molecular identifiers. TCRdb itself ran the 5' RACE reads through MiXCR, one entry per CDR3 protein. Seen here are fewer than 650,000 distinct CDR3 sequences, about 7.1% observed once, and the top ten hold roughly 1.5%. The study, taken as a whole, reports: While abundant cord blood beta clonotypes carried fewer insertions, memory repertoires showed no such pattern. Cross-sectional statistical analysis, not tracking of the same donors, underpinned the conclusions.

The sample was also reused in another study, on yellow fever vaccine responses in identical twins.

This TCR was recovered from a woman between 18 and 29 years old in good health. The sample consisted of PBMCs. J is TRBJ2-7 and V is TRBV2, with TRBD2 matching 9 bases. The CDR3 region has the DNA TGTGCCAGCAGTCCTTCATACTCACCTAGCGGGATTACCTACGAGCAGTACTTC. It codes for CASSPSYSPSGITYEQYF.